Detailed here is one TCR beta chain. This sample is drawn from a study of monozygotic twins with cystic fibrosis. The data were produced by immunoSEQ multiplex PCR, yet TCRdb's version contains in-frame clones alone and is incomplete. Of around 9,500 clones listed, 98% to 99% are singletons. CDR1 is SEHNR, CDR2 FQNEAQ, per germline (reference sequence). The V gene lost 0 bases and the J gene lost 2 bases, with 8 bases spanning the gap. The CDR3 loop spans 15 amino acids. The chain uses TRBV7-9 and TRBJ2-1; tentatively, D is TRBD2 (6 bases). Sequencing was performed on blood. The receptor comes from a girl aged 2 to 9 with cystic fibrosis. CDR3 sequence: CASSLAGGPYNEQFF. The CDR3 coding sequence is TGTGCCAGCAGCTTAGCCGGAGGGCCCTACAATGAGCAGTTCTTC. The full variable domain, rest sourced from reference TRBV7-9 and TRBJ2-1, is DTGVSQNPRHKITKRGQNVTFRCDPISEHNRLYWYRQTLGQGPEFLTYFQNEAQLEKSRLLSDRFSAERPKGSFSTLEIQRTEQGDSAMYLCASSLAGGPYNEQFFGPGTRLTVL.